The source of this T cell receptor beta chain is a study of T cell responses to AZD1222 COVID-19 vaccine. Study in general: Combined were second doses at about 4 or about 12 weeks. Study results and limitations: Clonal diversity was possibly underestimated; the donors were predominantly white British and more often female. Vaccine-associated CD4 TCRs ranged over spike, dominating at 160-218 and 743-854.

The assay was immunoSEQ multiplex PCR, and TCRdb's table has in-frame clones only and misses some. The profile shows 95,000 to 150,000 clones, roughly 92% of them singletons. As to this clone: The antigen is unknown.

Trimming removed 0 bases from V and 2 bases from J, with 10 bases in between. Germline CDR1 LGHNA, CDR2 YSLEER. This CDR3 has 15 residues. The V gene is TRBV4-3, the J gene TRBJ1-1; D is perhaps TRBD1 (5 bases). This sequence was found in an adult in good health. The specimen comprised peripheral blood, sampled on day 0 of AZD1222 vaccination. CDR3 region: CASSQDWGVNTEAFF. The DNA for the CDR3 is TGCGCCAGCAGCCAAGATTGGGGGGTAAACACTGAAGCTTTCTTT.